This is a list of T cell receptor beta chains from one sample in a study of CD8 T cells in ankylosing spondylitis. TCRdb itself ran the 5' RACE reads through MiXCR, one entry per CDR3 protein. The table records 230,000 or so distinct CDR3 sequences, roughly a quarter of them present only once. Sequenced: blood, either unsorted or a sorted T cell fraction (not recorded which). The receptors were sampled from a male donor with ankylosing spondylitis or in good health (not recorded which). The CDR3 runs from the conserved cysteine through the conserved F or W. D genes are given only for firm matches. Only part of the rows carry a size: once, few, many, or a class if the clone is expanded.

CDR3 length	D gene	clone size	J gene	V gene	CDR3 DNA	CDR3 protein
17	-	many	TRBJ2-3	TRBV4-2	TGTGCCAGCAGCCCGCCTCAGGGGGGGACTAGCACAGATACGCAGTATTTT	CASSPPQGGTSTDTQYF
15	-	few	TRBJ2-5	TRBV20-1	TGCAGCCGCAGACAGGCGGGAACTGGGAGGGAGACCCAGTACTTC	CSRRQAGTGRETQYF
17	TRBD2	-	TRBJ2-6	TRBV20-1	TGCAGTGCTACCGGGGGGGTTCGGGGGCCGGGGGCCAACGTCCTGACTTTC	CSATGGVRGPGANVLTF
13	TRBD1	-	TRBJ1-1	TRBV3-1	TGTGCCAGCAGTCAGGGGGACCAGGGGACAGCTTTCTTT	CASSQGDQGTAFF
17	TRBD2	few	TRBJ2-1	TRBV20-1	TGCAGTGCTAGAGATGCGACCCTTAGCGGGGGATACAATGAGCAGTTCTTC	CSARDATLSGGYNEQFF
15	-	few	TRBJ2-7	TRBV6-1	TGTGCCAGCAGCCGTGACAGGACCCCAGGCTACGAGCAGTACTTC	CASSRDRTPGYEQYF
15	-	-	TRBJ2-5	TRBV24-1	TGTGCCACCAGTGAAGGAGGGAAGGGCCAAGAGACCCAGTACTTC	CATSEGGKGQETQYF
12	-	few	TRBJ2-7	TRBV12-3/TRBV12-4	TGTGCCAGCAGTCTAACCGGGGAAGAGCAGTACTTC	CASSLTGEEQYF
13	TRBD1	-	TRBJ2-1	TRBV7-9	TGTGCCAGCACCGAGACAGGGTGGCATGAGCAGTTCTTC	CASTETGWHEQFF
14	-	many	TRBJ2-1	TRBV24-1	TGTGCCACTAAGGGGGGGGCGTCTATCAATGAGCAGTTCTTC	CATKGGASINEQFF
14	-	many	TRBJ1-2	TRBV12-3/TRBV12-4	TGTGCCAGCAGTTTGGGGTTGAAGGGTTATGGCTACACCTTC	CASSLGLKGYGYTF
17	-	many	TRBJ1-5	TRBV4-1	TGCGCCAGCAGCCAACTAACAGGGCGGATTGGCAATCAGCCCCAGCATTTT	CASSQLTGRIGNQPQHF
10	-	many	TRBJ2-5	TRBV20-1	TGCAGTGCTATCCAAGAGACCCAGTACTTC	CSAIQETQYF
13	-	-	TRBJ1-5	TRBV2	TGTGCCAGCAGGGGGGACGGCCCGCAGCCCCAGCATTTT	CASRGDGPQPQHF
13	-	few	TRBJ2-1	TRBV20-1	TGCAGTGCCATGACACGGTTCTACAATGAGCAGTTCTTC	CSAMTRFYNEQFF
11	-	-	TRBJ2-3	TRBV18	TGTGCCAGCTTCGGGGCAGATACGCAGTATTTT	CASFGADTQYF
15	TRBD1	-	TRBJ2-1	TRBV10-3	TGTGCCATGACACCGGGACAGGGATGGGGAAATGAGCAGTTCTTC	CAMTPGQGWGNEQFF
15	-	few	TRBJ1-2	TRBV3-1	TGTGCCAGCAGCCAAGGGGCACAGGCAAGCTATGGCTACACCTTC	CASSQGAQASYGYTF
12	-	few	TRBJ2-5	TRBV20-1	TGCAGTGCTAGACTAGGGCAAGAGACCCAGTACTTC	CSARLGQETQYF
14	TRBD2	many	TRBJ2-1	TRBV29-1	TGCAGCGTTGCGCGGGGGTTCTCCTACAATGAGCAGTTCTTC	CSVARGFSYNEQFF
13	-	-	TRBJ2-5	TRBV20-1	TGCAGTGCTAGGGTCCGGGTCCAAGAGACCCAGTACTTC	CSARVRVQETQYF
11	-	many	TRBJ2-7	TRBV29-1	TGCAGCGTTGAAGAGAGGGTTGAGCAGTACTTC	CSVEERVEQYF
17	-	few	TRBJ2-6	TRBV20-1	TGCAGTGCTAGAGATCGGCAGGGAAGGGCTGGGGCCAACGTCCTGACTTTC	CSARDRQGRAGANVLTF
15	-	-	TRBJ2-2	TRBV28	TGTGCCAGCAGCTTAACAGGGTCGAACACCGGGGAGCTGTTTTTT	CASSLTGSNTGELFF
18	-	many	TRBJ2-2	TRBV6-9	TGTGCCAGCAGGGGGGCAAGGCTTTGGGCCATTAACACCGGGGAGCTGTTTTTT	CASRGARLWAINTGELFF
15	TRBD1	few	TRBJ1-5	TRBV6-1	TGTGCCAGCAGTGAAAGGACAGGGCAGGACCAGCCCCAGCATTTT	CASSERTGQDQPQHF
14	TRBD1	-	TRBJ2-7	TRBV28	TGTGCCAGCAGGATCGGGACAGGGCTTTACGAGCAGTACTTC	CASRIGTGLYEQYF